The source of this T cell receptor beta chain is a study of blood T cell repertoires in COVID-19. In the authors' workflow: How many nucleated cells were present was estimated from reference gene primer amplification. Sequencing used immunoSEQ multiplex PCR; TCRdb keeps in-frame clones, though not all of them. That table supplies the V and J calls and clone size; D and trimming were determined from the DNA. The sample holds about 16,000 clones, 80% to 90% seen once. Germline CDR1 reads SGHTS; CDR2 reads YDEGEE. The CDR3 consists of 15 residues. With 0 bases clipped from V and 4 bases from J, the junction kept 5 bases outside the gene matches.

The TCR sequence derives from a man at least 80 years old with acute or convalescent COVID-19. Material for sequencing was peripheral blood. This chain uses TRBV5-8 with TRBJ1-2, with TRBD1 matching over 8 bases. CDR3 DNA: TGTGCCAGCAGCTTGGGGGGGACAGGAGGCTATGGCTACACCTTC. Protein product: CASSLGGTGGYGYTF.